This T cell receptor (beta chain) was profiled in a study of human T cells and chemical hapten exposure. Study-level points and caveats: Counts of TCRs above 1 in 1000 frequency stayed unchanged with DPC sensitization.

Time point in this sample: patch test 3, about 24 weeks after DPC sensitization. Treatment here: therapeutic diphenylcyclopropenone sensitization with weekly scalp DPC. In the source study's methods: Between about 23,224 and 700,000 TCRs appeared in each sample, and the median stood at roughly 100,000. One entry per CDR3 protein, called by TCRdb with MiXCR from the RACE reads. These V and J calls rely on TCRdb rather than the paper's analysis. The sample shows approximately 110,000 distinct CDR3 sequences, 34% of them seen only once. Points on this clonotype: Its antigen is unidentified.

The CDR3 extends over 12 amino acids. The V gene's germline CDR1 is MNHEY and CDR2 SVGAGI. The germline V and J ends were trimmed by 6 bases and 6 bases, with 11 bases remaining between them. This receptor was obtained from a middle-aged man with alopecia areata. Some clones in this sample may be carry-over from other donors' samples. Sequenced material: whole blood, taken in connection with sensitization to the hapten diphenylcyclopropenone (DPC). The chain joins TRBV6-5 to TRBJ1-1, with D possibly matching TRBD1 (6 bases). CDR3 sequence: CASRQQGSEAFF. CDR3 sequence (DNA): TGTGCCAGCAGACAACAGGGCTCTGAAGCTTTCTTT.